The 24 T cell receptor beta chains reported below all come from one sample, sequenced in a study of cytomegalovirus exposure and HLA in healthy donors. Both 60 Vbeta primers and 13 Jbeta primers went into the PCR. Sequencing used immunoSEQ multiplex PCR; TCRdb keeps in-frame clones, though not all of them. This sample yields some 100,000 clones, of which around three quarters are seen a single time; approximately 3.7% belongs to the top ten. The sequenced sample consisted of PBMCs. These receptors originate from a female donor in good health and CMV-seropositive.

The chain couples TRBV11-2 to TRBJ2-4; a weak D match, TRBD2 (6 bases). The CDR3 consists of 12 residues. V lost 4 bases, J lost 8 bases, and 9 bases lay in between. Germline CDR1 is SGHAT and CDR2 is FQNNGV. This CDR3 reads CASSSGVDIQYF. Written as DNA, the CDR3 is TGTGCCAGCAGCTCGGGGGTGGACATTCAGTACTTC.

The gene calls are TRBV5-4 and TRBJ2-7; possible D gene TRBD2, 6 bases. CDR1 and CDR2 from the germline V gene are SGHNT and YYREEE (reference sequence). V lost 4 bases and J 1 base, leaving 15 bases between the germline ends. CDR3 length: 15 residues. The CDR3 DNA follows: TGTGCCAGCAGCCCCGGTGGAGGGGCGTCCTACGAGCAGTACTTC. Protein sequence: CASSPGGGASYEQYF.

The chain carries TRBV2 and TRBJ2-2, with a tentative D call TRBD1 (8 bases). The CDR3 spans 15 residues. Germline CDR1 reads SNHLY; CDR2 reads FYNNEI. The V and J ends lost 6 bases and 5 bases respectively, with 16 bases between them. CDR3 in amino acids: CASSVIQGGTGELFF. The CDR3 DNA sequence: TGTGCCAGCAGCGTTATACAGGGGGGGACCGGGGAGCTGTTTTTT.

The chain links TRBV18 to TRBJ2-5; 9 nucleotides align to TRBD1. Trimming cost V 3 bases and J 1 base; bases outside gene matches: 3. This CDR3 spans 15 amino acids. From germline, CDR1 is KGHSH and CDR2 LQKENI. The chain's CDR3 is CASSPGTGRQETQYF. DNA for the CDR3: TGTGCCAGCTCACCCGGGACAGGGCGCCAAGAGACCCAGTACTTC.

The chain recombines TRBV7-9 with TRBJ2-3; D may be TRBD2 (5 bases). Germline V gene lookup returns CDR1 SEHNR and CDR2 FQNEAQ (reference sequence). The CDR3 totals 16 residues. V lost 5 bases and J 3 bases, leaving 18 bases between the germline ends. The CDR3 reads CASSARSGPGTDTQYF. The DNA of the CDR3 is TGTGCCAGCAGCGCCCGATCGGGTCCGGGGACAGATACGCAGTATTTT.

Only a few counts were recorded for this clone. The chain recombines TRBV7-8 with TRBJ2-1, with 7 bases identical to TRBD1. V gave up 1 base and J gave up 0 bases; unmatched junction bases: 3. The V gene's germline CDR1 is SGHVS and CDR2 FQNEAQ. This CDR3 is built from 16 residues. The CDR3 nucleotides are TGTGCCAGCAGCTTAGGAGGACAGGCCTCCTACAATGAGCAGTTCTTC. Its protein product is CASSLGGQASYNEQFF.

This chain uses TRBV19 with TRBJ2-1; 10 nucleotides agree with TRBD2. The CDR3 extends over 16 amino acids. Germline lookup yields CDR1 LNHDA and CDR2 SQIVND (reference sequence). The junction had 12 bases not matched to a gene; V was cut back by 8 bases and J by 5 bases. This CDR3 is CASLAWSGGGNNEQFF. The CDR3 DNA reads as TGTGCCAGTCTAGCCTGGAGCGGGGGGGGAAACAATGAGCAGTTCTTC.

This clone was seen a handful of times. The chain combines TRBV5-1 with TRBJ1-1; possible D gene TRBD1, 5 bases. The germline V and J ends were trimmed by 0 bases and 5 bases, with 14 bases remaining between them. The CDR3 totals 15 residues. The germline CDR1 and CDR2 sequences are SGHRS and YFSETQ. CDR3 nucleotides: TGCGCCAGCAGCTTGGTGGCGTCCAAGGGGACTGAAGCTTTCTTT. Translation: CASSLVASKGTEAFF.

CDR3 sequence: CASRYLQGAGEAFF. DNA for the CDR3: TGTGCCAGCAGGTACTTACAGGGGGCAGGGGAAGCTTTCTTT. The J gene is TRBJ1-1, the V gene TRBV6-1, with 9 nucleotides matching TRBD1. The V and J ends lost 6 bases and 8 bases, in that order; junction bases with no gene match: 10. CDR1 is MNHNS, CDR2 SASEGT, per germline. There are 14 residues in the CDR3.

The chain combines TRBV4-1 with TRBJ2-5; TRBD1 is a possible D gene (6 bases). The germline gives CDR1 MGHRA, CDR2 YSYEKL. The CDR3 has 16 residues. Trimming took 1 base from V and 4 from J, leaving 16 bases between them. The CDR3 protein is CASSQVKASRGETQYF. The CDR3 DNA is TGCGCCAGCAGCCAAGTCAAAGCGAGCAGGGGAGAGACCCAGTACTTC.

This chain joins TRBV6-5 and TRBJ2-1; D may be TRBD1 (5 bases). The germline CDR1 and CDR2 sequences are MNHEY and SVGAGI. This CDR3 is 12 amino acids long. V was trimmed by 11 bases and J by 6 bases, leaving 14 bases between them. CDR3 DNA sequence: TGTGCCTCATTAGGGGTCCGCAATGAGCAGTTCTTC. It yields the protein CASLGVRNEQFF.

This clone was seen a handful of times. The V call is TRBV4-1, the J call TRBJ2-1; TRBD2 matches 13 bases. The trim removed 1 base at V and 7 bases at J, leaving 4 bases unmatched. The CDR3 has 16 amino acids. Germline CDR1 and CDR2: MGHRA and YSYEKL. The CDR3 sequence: CASSQVGTSGTNEQFF. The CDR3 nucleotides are TGCGCCAGCAGCCAAGTGGGGACTAGCGGGACTAATGAGCAGTTCTTC.

This CDR3 is CASSRLVAGADTQYF. The CDR3 nucleotides read TGTGCCAGCAGTCGACTGGTAGCGGGAGCGGATACGCAGTATTTT. The gene calls are TRBV7-2 and TRBJ2-3, with TRBD2 matching 9 bases. V trimming: 6 bases; J trimming: 6 bases; junction bases outside the gene matches: 10. Germline loops: CDR1 SGHTA, CDR2 FQGNSA. The CDR3 extends over 15 amino acids.

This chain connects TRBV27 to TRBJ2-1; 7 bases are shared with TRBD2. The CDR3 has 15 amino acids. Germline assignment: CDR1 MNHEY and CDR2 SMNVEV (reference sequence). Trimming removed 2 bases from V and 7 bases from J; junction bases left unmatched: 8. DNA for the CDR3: TGTGCCAGCAGTTTAAGCGGGAATCTTGGTAATGAGCAGTTCTTC. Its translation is CASSLSGNLGNEQFF.

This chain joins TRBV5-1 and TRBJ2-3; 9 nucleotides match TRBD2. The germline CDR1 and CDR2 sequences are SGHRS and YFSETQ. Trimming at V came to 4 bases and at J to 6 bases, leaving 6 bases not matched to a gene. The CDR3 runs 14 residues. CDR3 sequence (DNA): TGCGCCAGCAGCCCTCTAGCGGGACCGGATACGCAGTATTTT. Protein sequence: CASSPLAGPDTQYF.

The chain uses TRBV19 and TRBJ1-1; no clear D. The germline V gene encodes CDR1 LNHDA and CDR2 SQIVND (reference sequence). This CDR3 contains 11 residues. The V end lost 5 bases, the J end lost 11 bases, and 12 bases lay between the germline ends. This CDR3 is CASSLGSGAFF. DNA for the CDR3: TGTGCCAGTAGTCTTGGGAGTGGGGCTTTCTTT.

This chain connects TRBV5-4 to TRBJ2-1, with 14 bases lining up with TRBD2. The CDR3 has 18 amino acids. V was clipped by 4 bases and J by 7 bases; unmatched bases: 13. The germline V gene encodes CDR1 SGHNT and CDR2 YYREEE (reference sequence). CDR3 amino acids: CASSHGTSGGRERNEQFF. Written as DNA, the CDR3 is TGTGCCAGCAGCCACGGGACTAGCGGGGGCCGGGAGAGGAATGAGCAGTTCTTC.

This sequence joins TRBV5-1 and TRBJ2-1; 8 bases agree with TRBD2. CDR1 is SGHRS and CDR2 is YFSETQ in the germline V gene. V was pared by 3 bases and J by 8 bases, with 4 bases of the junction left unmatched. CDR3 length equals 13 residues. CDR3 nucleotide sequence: TGCGCCAGCAGCTACGGGACTAGGGATGAGCAGTTCTTC. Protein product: CASSYGTRDEQFF.

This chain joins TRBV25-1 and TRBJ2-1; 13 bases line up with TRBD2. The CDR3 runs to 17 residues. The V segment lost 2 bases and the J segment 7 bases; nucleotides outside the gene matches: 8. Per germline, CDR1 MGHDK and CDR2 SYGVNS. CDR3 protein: CASSEGGGLAGVNEQFF. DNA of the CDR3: TGTGCCAGCAGTGAAGGGGGAGGACTAGCGGGAGTGAATGAGCAGTTCTTC.

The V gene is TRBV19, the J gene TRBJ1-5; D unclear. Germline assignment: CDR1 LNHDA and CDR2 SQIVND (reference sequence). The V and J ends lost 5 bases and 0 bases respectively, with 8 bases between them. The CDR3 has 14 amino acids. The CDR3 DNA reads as TGTGCCAGTAGTTTCGGGAATAGCAATCAGCCCCAGCATTTT. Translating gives CASSFGNSNQPQHF.

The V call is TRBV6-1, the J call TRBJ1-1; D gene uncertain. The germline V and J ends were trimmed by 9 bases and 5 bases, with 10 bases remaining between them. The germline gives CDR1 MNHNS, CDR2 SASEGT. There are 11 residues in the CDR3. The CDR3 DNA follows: TGTGCCAGTCATACGGTAACTGAAGCTTTCTTT. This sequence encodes CASHTVTEAFF.

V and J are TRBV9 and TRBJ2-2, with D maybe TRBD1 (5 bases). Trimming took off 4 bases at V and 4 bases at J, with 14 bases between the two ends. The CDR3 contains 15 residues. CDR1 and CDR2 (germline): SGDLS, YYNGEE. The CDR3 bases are TGTGCCAGCAGCCCACTGGGGCTCGGCACCGGGGAGCTGTTTTTT. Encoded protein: CASSPLGLGTGELFF. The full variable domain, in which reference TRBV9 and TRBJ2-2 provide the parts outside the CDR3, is DSGVTQTPKHLITATGQRVTLRCSPRSGDLSVYWYQQSLDQGLQFLIQYYNGEERAKGNILERFSAQQFPDLHSELNLSSLELGDSALYFCASSPLGLGTGELFFGEGSRLTVL.

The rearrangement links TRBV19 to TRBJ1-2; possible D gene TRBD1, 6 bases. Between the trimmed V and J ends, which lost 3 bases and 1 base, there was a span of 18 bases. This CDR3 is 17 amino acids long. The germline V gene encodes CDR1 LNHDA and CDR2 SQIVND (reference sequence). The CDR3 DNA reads TGTGCCAGTAGTATGGGAATTCGACAGGAGATTAACTATGGCTACACCTTC. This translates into CASSMGIRQEINYGYTF.

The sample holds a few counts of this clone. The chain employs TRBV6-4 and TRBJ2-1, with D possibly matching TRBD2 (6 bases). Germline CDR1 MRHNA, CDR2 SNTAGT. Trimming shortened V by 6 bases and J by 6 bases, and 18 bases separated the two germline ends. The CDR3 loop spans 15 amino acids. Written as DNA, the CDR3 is TGTGCCAGCAGCCCACGGACGGGAGTATCCAATGAGCAGTTCTTC. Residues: CASSPRTGVSNEQFF.